This T cell receptor beta chain was obtained from a study of human T cells and chemical hapten exposure. About the research overall: Per-sample TCR yields varied mainly from small pooled library volume differences. Study-level findings and limits: In comparison with controls, expanded TCRs gave rise to a significantly larger number of large CDR3 similarity clusters.

This clonotype has more than one count but fewer than ten. Its target is unknown. Trimming pared 9 bases from V and 3 bases from J, leaving 11 bases between. There are 13 residues in the CDR3. TCRdb analysed the RACE reads with MiXCR anew, one entry per CDR3 protein. The sample contains about 82,000 distinct CDR3 sequences, about 6.3% of which appear only once. Time point of the sample: patch test 2, 6 weeks after DPC sensitization. Treatment of the sample: therapeutic diphenylcyclopropenone sensitization with weekly scalp DPC. The rearrangement joins TRBV12-3 or TRBV12-4 to TRBJ1-4; D uncertain. The sample in question was whole blood, obtained in connection with sensitization to the hapten diphenylcyclopropenone (DPC). This clonotype was obtained from a woman in her 30s with alopecia areata. Some clones in this sample may be carry-over from other donors' samples. In nucleotides, the CDR3 is TGTGCCAGTCATCGGGGTGCTAATGAAAAACTGTTTTTT. Translation gives CASHRGANEKLFF.